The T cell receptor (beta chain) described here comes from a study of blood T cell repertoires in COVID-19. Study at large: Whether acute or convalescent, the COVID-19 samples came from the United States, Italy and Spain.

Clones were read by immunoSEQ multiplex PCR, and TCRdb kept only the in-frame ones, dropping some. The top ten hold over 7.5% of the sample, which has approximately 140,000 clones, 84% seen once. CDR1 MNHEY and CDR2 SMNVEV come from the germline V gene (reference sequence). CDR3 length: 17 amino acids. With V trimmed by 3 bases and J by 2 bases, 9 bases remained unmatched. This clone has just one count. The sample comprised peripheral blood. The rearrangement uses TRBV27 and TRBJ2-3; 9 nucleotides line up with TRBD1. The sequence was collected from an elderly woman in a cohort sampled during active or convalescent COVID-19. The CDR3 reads CASSFPSTGGYTDTQYF. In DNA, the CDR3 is TGTGCCAGCAGTTTTCCCTCGACAGGGGGGTACACAGATACGCAGTATTTT.